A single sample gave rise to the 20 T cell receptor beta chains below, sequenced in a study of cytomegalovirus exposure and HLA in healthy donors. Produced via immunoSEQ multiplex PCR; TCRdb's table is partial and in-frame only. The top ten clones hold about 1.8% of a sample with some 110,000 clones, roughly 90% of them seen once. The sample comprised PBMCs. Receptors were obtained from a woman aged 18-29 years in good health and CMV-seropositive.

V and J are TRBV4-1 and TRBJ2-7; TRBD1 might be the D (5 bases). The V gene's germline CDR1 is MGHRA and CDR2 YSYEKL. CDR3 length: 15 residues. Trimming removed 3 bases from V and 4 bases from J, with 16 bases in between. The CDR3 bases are TGCGCCAGCAGCCAGCCGGAAGGGGCGCTTTACGAGCAGTACTTC. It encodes CASSQPEGALYEQYF.

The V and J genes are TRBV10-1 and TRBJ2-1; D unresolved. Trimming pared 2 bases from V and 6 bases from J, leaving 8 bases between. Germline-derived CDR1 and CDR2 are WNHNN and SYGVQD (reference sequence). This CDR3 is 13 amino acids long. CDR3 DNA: TGCGCCAGCAGTGAGGACTGGCGCAATGAGCAGTTCTTC. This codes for CASSEDWRNEQFF.

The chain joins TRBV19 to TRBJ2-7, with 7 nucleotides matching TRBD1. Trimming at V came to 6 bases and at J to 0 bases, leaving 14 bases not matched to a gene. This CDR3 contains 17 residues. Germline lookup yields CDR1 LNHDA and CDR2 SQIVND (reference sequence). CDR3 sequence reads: CASRPDPTTGVSYEQYV. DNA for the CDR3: TGTGCCAGTAGACCAGACCCCACAACAGGGGTCTCCTACGAGCAGTACGTC.

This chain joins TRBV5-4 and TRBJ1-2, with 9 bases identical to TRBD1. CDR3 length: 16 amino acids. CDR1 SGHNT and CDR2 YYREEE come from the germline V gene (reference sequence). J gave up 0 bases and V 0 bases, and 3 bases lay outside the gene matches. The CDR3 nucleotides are TGTGCCAGCAGCTTGGGGGACAGGGTAGCTAACTATGGCTACACCTTC. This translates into CASSLGDRVANYGYTF.

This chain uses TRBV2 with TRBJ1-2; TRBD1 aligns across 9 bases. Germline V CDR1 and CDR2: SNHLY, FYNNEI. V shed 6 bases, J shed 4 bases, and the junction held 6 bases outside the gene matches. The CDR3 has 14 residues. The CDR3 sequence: CASRGDRVTYGYTF. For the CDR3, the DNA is TGTGCCAGCAGAGGGGACAGGGTGACCTATGGCTACACCTTC.

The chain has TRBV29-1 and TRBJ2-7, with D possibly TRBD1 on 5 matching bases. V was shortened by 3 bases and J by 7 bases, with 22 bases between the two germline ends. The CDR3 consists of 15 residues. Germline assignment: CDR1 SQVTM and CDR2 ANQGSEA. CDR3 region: CSVERFEKGPWEQYF. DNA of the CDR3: TGCAGCGTTGAGAGGTTTGAAAAGGGGCCATGGGAGCAGTACTTC.

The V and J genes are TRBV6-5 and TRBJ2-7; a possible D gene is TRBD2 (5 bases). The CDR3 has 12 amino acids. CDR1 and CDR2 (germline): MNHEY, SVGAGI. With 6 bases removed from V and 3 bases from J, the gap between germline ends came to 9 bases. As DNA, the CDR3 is TGTGCCAGCAGCCCCGGGGTCTACGAGCAGTACGTC. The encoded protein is CASSPGVYEQYV.

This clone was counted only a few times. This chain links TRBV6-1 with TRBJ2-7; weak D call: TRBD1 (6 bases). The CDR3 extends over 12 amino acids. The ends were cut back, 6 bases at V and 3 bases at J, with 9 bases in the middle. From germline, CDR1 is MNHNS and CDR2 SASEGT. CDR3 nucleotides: TGTGCCAGCAGCGCAGGGGTCTACGAGCAGTACGTC. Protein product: CASSAGVYEQYV.

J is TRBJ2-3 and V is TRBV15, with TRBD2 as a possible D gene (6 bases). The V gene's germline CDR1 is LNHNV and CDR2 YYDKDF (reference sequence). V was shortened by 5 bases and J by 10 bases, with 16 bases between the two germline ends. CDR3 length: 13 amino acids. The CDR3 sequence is CATSWSWGVAQYF. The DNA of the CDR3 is TGTGCCACCAGCTGGTCGTGGGGGGTTGCGCAGTATTTT.

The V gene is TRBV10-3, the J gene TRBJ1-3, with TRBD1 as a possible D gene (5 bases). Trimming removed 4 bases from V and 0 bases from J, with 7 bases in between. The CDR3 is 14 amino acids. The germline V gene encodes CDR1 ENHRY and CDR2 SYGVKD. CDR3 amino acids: CAISGDSSGNTIYF. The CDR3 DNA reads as TGTGCCATCAGTGGAGACAGCTCTGGAAACACCATATATTTT.

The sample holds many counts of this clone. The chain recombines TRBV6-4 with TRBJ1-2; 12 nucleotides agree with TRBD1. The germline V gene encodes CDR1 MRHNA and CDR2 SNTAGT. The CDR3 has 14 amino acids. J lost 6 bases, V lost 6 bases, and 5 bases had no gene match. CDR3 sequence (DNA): TGTGCCAGCAGCGCCGGGACAGGGGGCGATGGCTACACCTTC. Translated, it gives CASSAGTGGDGYTF.

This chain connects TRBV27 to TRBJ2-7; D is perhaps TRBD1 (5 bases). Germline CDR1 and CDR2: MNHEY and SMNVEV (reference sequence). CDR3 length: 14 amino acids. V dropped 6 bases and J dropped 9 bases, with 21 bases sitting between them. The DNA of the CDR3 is TGTGCCAGCAGACTCCAGGGAACCCACCCACTGCAGTACGTC. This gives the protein CASRLQGTHPLQYV.

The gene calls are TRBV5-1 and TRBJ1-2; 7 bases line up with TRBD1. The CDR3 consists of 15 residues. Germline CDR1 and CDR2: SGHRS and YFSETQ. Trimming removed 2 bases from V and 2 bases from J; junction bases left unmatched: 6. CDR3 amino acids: CASSFSGQPNYGYTF. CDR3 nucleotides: TGCGCCAGCAGCTTTTCGGGACAGCCCAACTATGGCTACACCTTC.

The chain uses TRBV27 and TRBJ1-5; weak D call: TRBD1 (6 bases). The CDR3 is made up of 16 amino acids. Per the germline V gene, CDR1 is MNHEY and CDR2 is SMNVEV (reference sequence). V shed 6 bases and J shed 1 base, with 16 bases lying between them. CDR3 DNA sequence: TGTGCCAGCAGACGTACAGGGAGTGGAAGCAATCAGCCCCAGCATTTT. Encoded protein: CASRRTGSGSNQPQHF.

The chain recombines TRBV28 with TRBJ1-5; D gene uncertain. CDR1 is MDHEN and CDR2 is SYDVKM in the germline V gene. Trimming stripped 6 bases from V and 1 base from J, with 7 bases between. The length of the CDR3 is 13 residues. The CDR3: CASRWQSNQPQHF. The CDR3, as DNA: TGTGCCAGCAGGTGGCAGAGCAATCAGCCCCAGCATTTT.

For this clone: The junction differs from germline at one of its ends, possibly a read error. The CDR3 sequence: CASSEGGLGRYNEQFF. The CDR3 DNA is TGTGCCAGCAGCGAAGGGGGACTAGGACGGTACAATGAGCAGTTCTTC. The chain recombines TRBV6-1 with TRBJ2-1; 8 nucleotides line up with TRBD2. This CDR3 has 16 residues. The germline CDR1 and CDR2 sequences are MNHNS and SASEGT.

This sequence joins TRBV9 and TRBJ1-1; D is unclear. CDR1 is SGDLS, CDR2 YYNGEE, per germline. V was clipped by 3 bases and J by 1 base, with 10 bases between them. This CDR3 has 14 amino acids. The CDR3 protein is CASSASPTNTEAFF. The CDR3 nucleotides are TGTGCCAGCAGCGCCTCCCCTACGAACACTGAAGCTTTCTTT.

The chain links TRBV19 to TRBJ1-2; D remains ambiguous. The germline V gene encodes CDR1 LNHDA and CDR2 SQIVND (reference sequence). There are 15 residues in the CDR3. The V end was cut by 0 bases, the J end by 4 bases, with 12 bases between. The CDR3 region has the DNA TGTGCCAGTAGTATAGATCGGAGTCGAGGCTATGGCTACACCTTC. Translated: CASSIDRSRGYGYTF.

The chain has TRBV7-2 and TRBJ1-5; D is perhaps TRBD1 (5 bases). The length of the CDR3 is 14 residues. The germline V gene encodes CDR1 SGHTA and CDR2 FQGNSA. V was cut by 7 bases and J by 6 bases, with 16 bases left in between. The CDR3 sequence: CASTARGGSQPQHF. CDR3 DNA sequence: TGTGCCAGCACCGCGCGGGGGGGGAGTCAGCCCCAGCATTTT.

The CDR3 bases are TGTGCCAGCAGCGTGGGACTAGCGGGGGTTCGAGCCAAAAACATTCAGTACTTC. It specifies CASSVGLAGVRAKNIQYF. This rearrangement joins TRBV9 to TRBJ2-4; the match to TRBD2 covers 14 bases. Germline V gene lookup returns CDR1 SGDLS and CDR2 YYNGEE. The CDR3 contains 18 residues. V dropped 2 bases and J dropped 0; count of bases not matched to a gene: 4.